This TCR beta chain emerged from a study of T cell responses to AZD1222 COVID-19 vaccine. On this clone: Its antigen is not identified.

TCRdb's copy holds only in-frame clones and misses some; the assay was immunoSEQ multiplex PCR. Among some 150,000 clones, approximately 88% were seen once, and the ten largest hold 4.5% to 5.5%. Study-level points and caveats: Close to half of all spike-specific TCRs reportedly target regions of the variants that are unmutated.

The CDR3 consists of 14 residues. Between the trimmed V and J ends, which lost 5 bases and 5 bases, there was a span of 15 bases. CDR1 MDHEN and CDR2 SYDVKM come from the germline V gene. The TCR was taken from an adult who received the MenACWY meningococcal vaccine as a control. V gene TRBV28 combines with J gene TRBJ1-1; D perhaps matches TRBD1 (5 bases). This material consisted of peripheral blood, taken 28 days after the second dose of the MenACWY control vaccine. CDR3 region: CASSPIRDETEAFF. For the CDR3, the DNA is TGTGCCAGCAGTCCAATCCGGGACGAAACTGAAGCTTTCTTT.